One and the same sample provided the 7 T cell receptor beta chains below, sequenced in a study of cytomegalovirus exposure and HLA in healthy donors. The table came from immunoSEQ multiplex PCR; TCRdb's copy has only in-frame clones and leaves some out. The sample yields 150,000 or so clones, 75% to 90% seen once. The sequenced sample consisted of PBMCs. Receptors originate from a woman in her 30s in good health and CMV-seropositive.

This chain uses TRBV5-1 with TRBJ2-2; TRBD2 aligns across 8 bases. Germline assignment: CDR1 SGHRS and CDR2 YFSETQ. The junction had 5 bases not matched to a gene; V was cut back by 0 bases and J by 7 bases. The CDR3 is made up of 15 amino acids. This chain's CDR3 is CASSLDPGGHGELFF. In DNA form, the CDR3 reads TGCGCCAGCAGCTTGGACCCGGGGGGGCACGGGGAGCTGTTTTTT.

The V call is TRBV9, the J call TRBJ2-2; unclear D gene. This CDR3 comprises 16 residues. The V end was cut by 0 bases, the J end by 1 base, with 10 bases between. CDR1 and CDR2 (germline): SGDLS, YYNGEE. DNA for the CDR3: TGTGCCAGCAGCGTAGTGCCGGGTGGGAACACCGGGGAGCTGTTTTTT. Its translation is CASSVVPGGNTGELFF. Filled out from reference TRBV9 and TRBJ2-2, the complete variable domain reads DSGVTQTPKHLITATGQRVTLRCSPRSGDLSVYWYQQSLDQGLQFLIQYYNGEERAKGNILERFSAQQFPDLHSELNLSSLELGDSALYFCASSVVPGGNTGELFFGEGSRLTVL.

The V and J genes are TRBV7-2 and TRBJ1-1; TRBD1 agrees at 8 bases. After removal of 4 bases from V and 1 base from J, the junction contained 2 bases not matched to a gene. CDR1 is SGHTA, CDR2 FQGNSA, per germline. CDR3 length: 14 residues. CDR3 protein: CASSSGTGNTEAFF. CDR3 sequence (DNA): TGTGCCAGCAGCTCCGGGACAGGGAACACTGAAGCTTTCTTT.

As to this clone: The junction departs from germline at one end; a sequencing error may be responsible. The chain recombines TRBV18 with TRBJ2-3; maybe TRBD2 (6 bases). The length of the CDR3 is 17 residues. The germline CDR1 and CDR2 sequences are KGHSH and LQKENI. CDR3 loop: CASSPPFGGARTDTQYF. CDR3 DNA sequence: TGTGCCAGCTCCCCACCCTTTGGAGGGGCCCGCACAGATACGCAGTATTTT. The entire variable domain, with the rest obtained from reference TRBV18 and TRBJ2-3, is as follows: NAGVMQNPRHLVRRRGQEARLRCSPMKGHSHVYWYRQLPEEGLKFMVYLQKENIIDESGMPKERFSAEFPKEGPSILRIQQVVRGDSAAYFCASSPPFGGARTDTQYFGPGTRLTVL.

The CDR3 loop reads CASSKAREHSEQYF. The CDR3 nucleotides read TGTGCCAGCAGCAAAGCCCGGGAGCACAGCGAGCAGTACTTC. The V gene is TRBV21-1, the J gene TRBJ2-7; the table calls TRBD2, which could not be checked here. TRBV21-1 is a pseudogene. The CDR3 runs 14 residues.

This chain connects TRBV5-1 to TRBJ2-1, with TRBD2 matching 13 bases. Germline V CDR1 and CDR2: SGHRS, YFSETQ. The ends lost 3 bases at V and 1 base at J; junction bases unmatched: 1. The CDR3 extends over 16 amino acids. CDR3 nucleotides: TGCGCCAGCAGCTCGGGACTAGCGGGGTCCTACAATGAGCAGTTCTTC. Translated, it gives CASSSGLAGSYNEQFF. The full variable domain, its missing parts supplied by reference TRBV5-1 and TRBJ2-1, is KAGVTQTPRYLIKTRGQQVTLSCSPISGHRSVSWYQQTPGQGLQFLFEYFSETQRNKGNFPGRFSGRQFSNSRSEMNVSTLELGDSALYLCASSSGLAGSYNEQFFGPGTRLTVL.

The chain is built from TRBV21-1 and TRBJ2-3; TRBD1, the D gene given by the table, was not confirmed from the DNA. TRBV21-1 is given as a pseudogene. The CDR3 spans 18 residues. The CDR3 nucleotides are TGTGCCAGCAGCCATAAGCAAACAGGGGGTCCTAGCACAGATACGCAGTATTTT. This encodes CASSHKQTGGPSTDTQYF.